This T cell receptor (beta chain) was observed in a study of cytomegalovirus exposure and HLA in healthy donors. General observations from the study: The authors excluded some V segments, including TRBV6-2 and TRBV6-3, as indistinguishable.

Concerning this clone: As yet, its antigen is unknown.

Germline V gene data show CDR1 as SGHNT and CDR2 as YENEEA. With 4 bases removed from V and 1 base from J, the gap between germline ends came to 10 bases. The CDR3 is 15 amino acids. Both 60 Vbeta primers and 13 Jbeta primers went into the PCR. Produced via immunoSEQ multiplex PCR; TCRdb's table is partial and in-frame only. The sample consists of around 280,000 clones, around nine tenths of them appearing once. The sequenced sample was PBMCs. V usage is TRBV11-3 and J usage is TRBJ2-2; TRBD1 might be the D (7 bases). The clonotype was recovered from a young woman in good health and CMV-seronegative. CDR3 sequence (DNA): TGTGCCAGCAGCTCCAGGGGGGTGAACACCGGGGAGCTGTTTTTT. This encodes CASSSRGVNTGELFF.